These T cell receptor beta chains were read from a single sample in a study of PD-1 blockade in classical Hodgkin lymphoma. This table comes from immunoSEQ multiplex PCR, and its TCRdb copy is limited to in-frame clones, with some not included. The sample lists about 40,000 clones, 70% to 80% seen once, with about 3% in the top ten. Sequenced here: peripheral blood mononuclear cells (PBMCs), sampled at baseline. The receptors originated from a human donor with classical Hodgkin lymphoma. Both conserved end residues are part of each CDR3. Each record gives: D gene, CDR3 length, J gene, clone size, V gene, CDR3 protein, CDR3 DNA. D genes are given only for firm matches. For some rows the clone size is stated as once, few or many, or as a class when expanded; others skip it.

D gene: TRBD2; CDR3 length: 15; J gene: TRBJ2-7; clone size: NA; V gene: TRBV6-6; CDR3 protein: CASRLSSSGRDEQYF; CDR3 DNA: TGTGCCAGCAGGTTGTCCTCTAGCGGGAGGGACGAGCAGTACTTC
D gene: TRBD1; CDR3 length: 17; J gene: TRBJ1-5; clone size: NA; V gene: TRBV2; CDR3 protein: CASSEHVGQRDNQPQHF; CDR3 DNA: TGTGCCAGCAGTGAACATGTGGGACAGAGGGACAATCAGCCCCAGCATTTT
D gene: NA; CDR3 length: 14; J gene: TRBJ2-3; clone size: once; V gene: TRBV7-2; CDR3 protein: CASSLRLGSDTQYF; CDR3 DNA: TGTGCCAGCAGCTTACGGTTAGGTTCAGATACGCAGTATTTT
D gene: NA; CDR3 length: 12; J gene: TRBJ2-5; clone size: NA; V gene: TRBV25-1; CDR3 protein: CASSPDVGTQYF; CDR3 DNA: TGTGCCAGCAGTCCGGACGTGGGGACCCAGTACTTC
D gene: TRBD2; CDR3 length: 14; J gene: TRBJ2-7; clone size: NA; V gene: TRBV6-5; CDR3 protein: CASSGAGNTYEQYF; CDR3 DNA: TGTGCCAGCAGCGGAGCGGGGAATACCTACGAGCAGTACTTC
D gene: NA; CDR3 length: 14; J gene: TRBJ1-5; clone size: NA; V gene: TRBV5-1; CDR3 protein: CASSLEGRNQPQHF; CDR3 DNA: TGCGCCAGCAGCTTAGAGGGTCGCAATCAGCCCCAGCATTTT
D gene: TRBD1; CDR3 length: 16; J gene: TRBJ2-5; clone size: NA; V gene: TRBV6-6; CDR3 protein: CASSNLRDRGQKTQYF; CDR3 DNA: TGTGCCAGCAGTAATCTCCGGGACAGGGGCCAGAAGACCCAGTACTTC
D gene: NA; CDR3 length: 12; J gene: TRBJ1-6; clone size: NA; V gene: TRBV7-9; CDR3 protein: CATSTDNSPLHF; CDR3 DNA: TGTGCCACCTCTACGGATAATTCACCCCTCCACTTT
D gene: NA; CDR3 length: 12; J gene: TRBJ1-1; clone size: NA; V gene: TRBV28; CDR3 protein: CASSLPRLTAFF; CDR3 DNA: TGTGCCAGCAGTCTTCCCCGGTTGACGGCTTTCTTT
D gene: TRBD2; CDR3 length: 15; J gene: TRBJ2-1; clone size: NA; V gene: TRBV7-9; CDR3 protein: CASSSQTSGGAEQFF; CDR3 DNA: TGTGCCAGCAGCTCCCAGACTAGCGGGGGGGCTGAGCAGTTCTTC
D gene: NA; CDR3 length: 13; J gene: TRBJ2-5; clone size: NA; V gene: TRBV7-3; CDR3 protein: CASSLIVEETQYF; CDR3 DNA: TGTGCCAGCAGCTTAATAGTTGAAGAGACCCAGTACTTC
D gene: TRBD1; CDR3 length: 16; J gene: TRBJ1-1; clone size: NA; V gene: TRBV27; CDR3 protein: CASSFGAGGLGTEAFF; CDR3 DNA: TGTGCCAGCAGTTTTGGTGCAGGGGGCTTGGGCACTGAAGCTTTCTTT
D gene: NA; CDR3 length: 13; J gene: TRBJ2-2; clone size: few; V gene: TRBV30; CDR3 protein: CAWSVLIGGELFF; CDR3 DNA: TGTGCCTGGAGTGTATTGATAGGGGGGGAGCTGTTTTTT
D gene: NA; CDR3 length: 15; J gene: TRBJ1-1; clone size: NA; V gene: TRBV7-8; CDR3 protein: CASSLGAGMGTEAFF; CDR3 DNA: TGTGCCAGCAGCTTAGGAGCAGGGATGGGCACTGAAGCTTTCTTT
D gene: NA; CDR3 length: 14; J gene: TRBJ1-2; clone size: once; V gene: TRBV29-1; CDR3 protein: CSAVDVYSNYGYTF; CDR3 DNA: TGCAGCGCAGTGGACGTATACTCTAACTATGGCTACACCTTC
D gene: TRBD1; CDR3 length: 20; J gene: TRBJ1-1; clone size: NA; V gene: TRBV7-3; CDR3 protein: CASSLATPGQGVWENTEAFF; CDR3 DNA: TGTGCCAGCAGCTTAGCTACTCCGGGACAGGGGGTTTGGGAGAACACTGAAGCTTTCTTT
D gene: TRBD2; CDR3 length: 16; J gene: TRBJ2-1; clone size: NA; V gene: TRBV11-1; CDR3 protein: CASSHGLAGSYNEQFF; CDR3 DNA: TGTGCCAGCAGCCATGGACTAGCGGGATCCTACAATGAGCAGTTCTTC
D gene: TRBD1; CDR3 length: 13; J gene: TRBJ1-2; clone size: NA; V gene: TRBV27; CDR3 protein: CASSLSTGWGYTF; CDR3 DNA: TGTGCCAGCAGTTTATCGACAGGGTGGGGCTACACCTTC
D gene: NA; CDR3 length: 16; J gene: TRBJ1-4; clone size: NA; V gene: TRBV30; CDR3 protein: CAWSEWGSVTLAKLFF; CDR3 DNA: TGTGCCTGGAGTGAATGGGGGTCGGTGACCCTGGCAAAACTGTTTTTT
D gene: TRBD1; CDR3 length: 12; J gene: TRBJ1-1; clone size: NA; V gene: TRBV27; CDR3 protein: CASSSLDRGAFF; CDR3 DNA: TGTGCCAGCAGTTCACTCGACAGGGGAGCTTTCTTT
D gene: TRBD1; CDR3 length: 16; J gene: TRBJ2-2; clone size: NA; V gene: TRBV6-5; CDR3 protein: CASSYSMTGGTGELFF; CDR3 DNA: TGTGCCAGCAGTTACTCGATGACAGGGGGTACCGGGGAGCTGTTTTTT
D gene: NA; CDR3 length: 13; J gene: TRBJ2-2; clone size: few; V gene: TRBV30; CDR3 protein: CALPSDRTGELFF; CDR3 DNA: TGTGCCTTGCCAAGCGATCGGACCGGGGAGCTGTTTTTT
D gene: NA; CDR3 length: 15; J gene: TRBJ1-3; clone size: NA; V gene: TRBV6-1; CDR3 protein: CASRYGRVSGNTIYF; CDR3 DNA: TGTGCCAGCAGGTACGGACGGGTCTCTGGAAACACCATATATTTT
D gene: TRBD2; CDR3 length: 21; J gene: TRBJ2-3; clone size: NA; V gene: TRBV10-3; CDR3 protein: CAISEPNPRLAGGRRTDTQYF; CDR3 DNA: TGTGCCATCAGTGAGCCCAATCCCAGACTAGCGGGGGGGCGTCGCACAGATACGCAGTATTTT
D gene: NA; CDR3 length: 13; J gene: TRBJ1-4; clone size: NA; V gene: TRBV15; CDR3 protein: CATSRGWDEKLFF; CDR3 DNA: TGTGCCACCAGCAGAGGCTGGGATGAAAAACTGTTTTTT
D gene: NA; CDR3 length: 16; J gene: TRBJ1-1; clone size: NA; V gene: TRBV10-3; CDR3 protein: CAISESISGGRTEAFF; CDR3 DNA: TGTGCCATCAGTGAGTCGATCAGCGGGGGCAGGACTGAAGCTTTCTTT
D gene: NA; CDR3 length: 14; J gene: TRBJ2-2; clone size: NA; V gene: TRBV18; CDR3 protein: CASSPDSFPGELFF; CDR3 DNA: TGTGCCAGCTCACCGGACAGCTTTCCCGGGGAGCTGTTTTTT
D gene: NA; CDR3 length: 9; J gene: TRBJ1-2; clone size: NA; V gene: TRBV25-1; CDR3 protein: CASGETYTF; CDR3 DNA: TGTGCCAGCGGGGAGACCTACACCTTC
D gene: NA; CDR3 length: 13; J gene: TRBJ1-1; clone size: NA; V gene: TRBV7-9; CDR3 protein: CASSRNMNTEAFF; CDR3 DNA: TGTGCCAGCAGCCGCAACATGAACACTGAAGCTTTCTTT
D gene: TRBD2; CDR3 length: 14; J gene: TRBJ2-3; clone size: NA; V gene: TRBV7-9; CDR3 protein: CASSLRGGRDTQYF; CDR3 DNA: TGTGCCAGCAGCTTACGGGGGGGCAGAGATACGCAGTATTTT
D gene: NA; CDR3 length: 11; J gene: TRBJ1-1; clone size: NA; V gene: TRBV2; CDR3 protein: CASSELREAFF; CDR3 DNA: TGTGCCAGCAGTGAGTTAAGGGAAGCTTTCTTT
D gene: TRBD1; CDR3 length: 13; J gene: TRBJ2-7; clone size: NA; V gene: TRBV6-5; CDR3 protein: CASSLTGSYEQYF; CDR3 DNA: TGTGCCAGCAGTTTGACAGGGTCCTACGAGCAGTACTTC
D gene: NA; CDR3 length: 16; J gene: TRBJ1-4; clone size: NA; V gene: TRBV7-6; CDR3 protein: CASSPSARATNEKLFF; CDR3 DNA: TGTGCCAGCAGCCCATCGGCCAGAGCAACTAATGAAAAACTGTTTTTT
D gene: NA; CDR3 length: 15; J gene: TRBJ1-2; clone size: NA; V gene: TRBV30; CDR3 protein: CAWGLQGSSNYGYTF; CDR3 DNA: TGTGCCTGGGGCCTTCAGGGATCCAGCAACTATGGCTACACCTTC
D gene: NA; CDR3 length: 12; J gene: TRBJ2-3; clone size: NA; V gene: TRBV7-2; CDR3 protein: CASSLQADTQYF; CDR3 DNA: TGTGCCAGCAGCTTACAGGCAGATACGCAGTATTTT